This TCR beta chain was observed in a study of control samples from healthy donors and cancer patients. The CDR3 is made up of 13 amino acids. Trimming pared 5 bases from V and 5 bases from J, leaving 12 bases between. The germline gives CDR1 SGHAT, CDR2 FQNNGV. Produced via immunoSEQ multiplex PCR; TCRdb's table is partial and in-frame only. The data show approximately 150,000 clones, roughly 95% seen once. The sample taken for sequencing was blood. The J gene is TRBJ1-1, the V gene TRBV11-2, with unresolved D. This receptor was identified in a woman in her twenties or thirties in good health. Here the CDR3 DNA reads TGTGCCAGCAGCCAGGCGGGGAGGACTGAAGCTTTCTTT. Amino acid sequence: CASSQAGRTEAFF.